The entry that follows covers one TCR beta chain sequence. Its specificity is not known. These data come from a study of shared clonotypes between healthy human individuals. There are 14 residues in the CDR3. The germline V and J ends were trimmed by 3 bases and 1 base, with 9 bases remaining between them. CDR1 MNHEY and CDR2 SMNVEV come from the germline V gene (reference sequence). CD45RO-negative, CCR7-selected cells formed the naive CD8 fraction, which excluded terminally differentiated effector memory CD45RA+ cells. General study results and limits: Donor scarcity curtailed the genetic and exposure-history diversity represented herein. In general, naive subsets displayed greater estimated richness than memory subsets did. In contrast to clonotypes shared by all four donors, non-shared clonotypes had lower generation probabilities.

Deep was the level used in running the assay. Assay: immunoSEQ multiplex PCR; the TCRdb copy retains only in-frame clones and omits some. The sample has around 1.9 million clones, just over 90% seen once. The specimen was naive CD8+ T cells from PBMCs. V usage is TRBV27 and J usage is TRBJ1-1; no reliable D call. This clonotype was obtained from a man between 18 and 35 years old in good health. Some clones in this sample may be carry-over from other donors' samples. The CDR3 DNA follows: TGTGCCAGCAGTTTCCGGGCGAAGAACACTGAAGCTTTCTTT. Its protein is CASSFRAKNTEAFF.